A selection of T cell receptor beta chains follows, all from one sample in a study of T cells after yellow fever vaccination. One entry per CDR3 protein results from TCRdb running MiXCR on the 5' RACE reads. The repertoire holds roughly 500,000 distinct CDR3 sequences, with under 25% as singletons. The specimen comprised PBMCs, sampled 15 days after the yellow fever booster vaccination. The receptor source for this set is a man aged 25 to 45 who received the YFV17D yellow fever vaccine. The conserved cysteine and the conserved F or W are not part of the CDR3 here. Each record gives: J gene, V gene, CDR3 protein.

>TRBJ2-1|TRBV11-3
ASSRDRGYNNEQF
>TRBJ2-3|TRBV7-2
ASSQRQGGTDTQY
>TRBJ1-4|TRBV7-9
ASSLVGQTNEKLF
>TRBJ2-3|TRBV29-1
SALGEGGEY
>TRBJ2-3|TRBV3-1
ASSPTRRAPFGTDTQY
>TRBJ2-5|TRBV12-3/TRBV12-4
ASSFVGSGEETQY
>TRBJ2-3|TRBV5-5
ASSFPGQTYTQY
>TRBJ2-1|TRBV5-1
ASSLSLRERPYNEQF
>TRBJ2-2|TRBV4-2
ASSPWVAGDSGELF
>TRBJ2-3|TRBV18
ASSPPGTTDTQY
>TRBJ2-2|TRBV13
ASSFGVRTGELF
>TRBJ2-1|TRBV5-5
ASSFLLAGSYNAEQF
>TRBJ2-1|TRBV6-1
ASVGGYPLSNEQF
>TRBJ1-1|TRBV29-1
SVVAVDWAF
>TRBJ2-1|TRBV10-3
AISSGLAAYNEQF
>TRBJ1-1|TRBV4-3
ASSQGFSLNTEAF
>TRBJ2-7|TRBV7-2
ASSLAANYEQY
>TRBJ2-3|TRBV12-3/TRBV12-4
ASTFEGAWDTQY
>TRBJ2-1|TRBV29-1
SVGSTRMTGNEQF
>TRBJ2-7|TRBV7-2
ASSPRTTHEQY
>TRBJ1-1|TRBV18
ASSPGQGTEAF
>TRBJ2-1|TRBV6-2/TRBV6-3
ASSRRLAGEAEQF
>TRBJ2-3|TRBV29-1
SAGGLPHTDTQY
>TRBJ2-7|TRBV11-2
ASSPRGDETYEQY
>TRBJ2-5|TRBV20-1
SARFAGTGQETQY
>TRBJ2-3|TRBV29-1
SVPGRTTDTQY
>TRBJ2-2|TRBV25-1
ASSRRGGPNTGELF
>TRBJ2-7|TRBV9
ASSSRTGWGEQY
>TRBJ2-1|TRBV5-1
ASSLGPGHNVEQF
>TRBJ2-5|TRBV2
ASSTTVLGGWETQY
>TRBJ2-7|TRBV7-2
ASSPLLGSQQY
>TRBJ2-7|TRBV7-2
ASSDSGRNYEQY
>TRBJ2-1|TRBV6-2/TRBV6-3
ASKTSGTNNEQF
>TRBJ2-2|TRBV20-1
SAPTGGGYTGELF
>TRBJ2-2|TRBV7-8
ASYYQTGELF
>TRBJ2-1|TRBV5-1
ASSLEASDRGNEQF
>TRBJ2-6|TRBV20-1
SARRAGANVLT
>TRBJ2-1|TRBV20-1
SADGSSGF
>TRBJ2-5|TRBV2
ASRTLGVGETQY
>TRBJ2-4|TRBV7-9
ASSLAAGPKNIQY
>TRBJ2-7|TRBV5-1
ASSLREIGEQY
>TRBJ2-7|TRBV15
ATSSPRDGYEQY
>TRBJ2-7|TRBV20-1
SAEGTSGRPSYEQY
>TRBJ2-7|TRBV20-1
SARVRAVLAGGFEQY
>TRBJ2-7|TRBV9
ASSVAPVGTEQY
>TRBJ2-7|TRBV21-1
ASSKNPPTCWGSYEQY
>TRBJ2-3|TRBV4-3
ASSQAQTDTQY
>TRBJ2-1|TRBV5-4
ASSRGPNEQF
>TRBJ2-2|TRBV5-1
ASSSRLITGELF